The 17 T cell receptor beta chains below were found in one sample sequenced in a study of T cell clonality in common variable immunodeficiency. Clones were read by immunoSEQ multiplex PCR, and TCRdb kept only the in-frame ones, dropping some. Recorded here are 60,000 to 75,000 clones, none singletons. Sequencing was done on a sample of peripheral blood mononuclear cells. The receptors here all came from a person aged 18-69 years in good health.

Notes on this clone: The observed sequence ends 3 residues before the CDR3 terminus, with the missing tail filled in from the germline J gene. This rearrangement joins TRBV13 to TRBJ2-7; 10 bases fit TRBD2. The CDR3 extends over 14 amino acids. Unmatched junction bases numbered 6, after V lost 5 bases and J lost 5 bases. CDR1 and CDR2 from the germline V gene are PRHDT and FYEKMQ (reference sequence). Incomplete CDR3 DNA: TGTGCCAGCAGCCCGGGACTAGCGAGCGACGAG. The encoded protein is CASSPGLASDE. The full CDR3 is CASSPGLASDEQYF.

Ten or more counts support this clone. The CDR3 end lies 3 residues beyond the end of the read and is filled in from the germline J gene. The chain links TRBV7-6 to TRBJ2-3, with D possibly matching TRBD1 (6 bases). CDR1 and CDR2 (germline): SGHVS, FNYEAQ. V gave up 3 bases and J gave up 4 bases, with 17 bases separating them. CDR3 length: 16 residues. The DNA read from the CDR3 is TGTGCCAGCAGCTTTAGACCCCAGGGGCTGGCAGATACG. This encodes CASSFRPQGLADT. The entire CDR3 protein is CASSFRPQGLADTQYF.

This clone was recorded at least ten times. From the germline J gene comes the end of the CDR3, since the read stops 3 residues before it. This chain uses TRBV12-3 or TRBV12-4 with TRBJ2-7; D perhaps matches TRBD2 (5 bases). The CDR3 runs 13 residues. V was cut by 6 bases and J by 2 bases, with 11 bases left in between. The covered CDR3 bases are TGTGCCAGCAGCCGGGGATGGACCTACGAG. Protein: CASSRGWTYE. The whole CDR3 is CASSRGWTYEQYF.

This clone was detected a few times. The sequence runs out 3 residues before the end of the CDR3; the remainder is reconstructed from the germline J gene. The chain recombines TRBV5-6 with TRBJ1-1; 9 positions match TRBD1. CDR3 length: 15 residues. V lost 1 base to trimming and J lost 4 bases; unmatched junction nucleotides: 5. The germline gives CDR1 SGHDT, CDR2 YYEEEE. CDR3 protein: CASSLYRGRATEAFF. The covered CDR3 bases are TGTGCCAGCAGCTTGTACAGGGGGCGTGCCACTGAA.

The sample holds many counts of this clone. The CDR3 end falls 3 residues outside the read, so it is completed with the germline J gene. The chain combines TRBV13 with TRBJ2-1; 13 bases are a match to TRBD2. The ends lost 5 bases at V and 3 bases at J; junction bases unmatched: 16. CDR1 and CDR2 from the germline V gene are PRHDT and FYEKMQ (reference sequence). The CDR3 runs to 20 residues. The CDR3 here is CASSAVSGLAGVLDYNEQFF. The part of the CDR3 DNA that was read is TGTGCCAGCAGCGCCGTATCCGGACTAGCGGGAGTGTTAGACTACAATGAG.

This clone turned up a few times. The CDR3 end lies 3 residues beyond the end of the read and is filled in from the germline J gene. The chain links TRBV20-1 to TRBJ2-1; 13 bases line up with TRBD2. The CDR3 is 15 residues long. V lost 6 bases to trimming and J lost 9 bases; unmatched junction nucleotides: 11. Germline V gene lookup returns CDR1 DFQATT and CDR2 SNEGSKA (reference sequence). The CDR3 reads CSAAGELAGGGEQFF. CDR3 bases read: TGCAGTGCAGCAGGCGAACTAGCGGGAGGGGGTGAG.

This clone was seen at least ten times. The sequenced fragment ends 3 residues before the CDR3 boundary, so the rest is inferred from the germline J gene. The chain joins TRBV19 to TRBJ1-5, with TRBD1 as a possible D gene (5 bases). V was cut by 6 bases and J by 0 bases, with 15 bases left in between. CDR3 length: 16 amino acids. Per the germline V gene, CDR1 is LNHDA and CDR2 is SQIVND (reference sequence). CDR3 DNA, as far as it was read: TGTGCCAGTAGCCTCGGACACTCAATTAGCAATCAGCCC. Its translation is CASSLGHSISNQP. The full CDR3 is CASSLGHSISNQPQHF.

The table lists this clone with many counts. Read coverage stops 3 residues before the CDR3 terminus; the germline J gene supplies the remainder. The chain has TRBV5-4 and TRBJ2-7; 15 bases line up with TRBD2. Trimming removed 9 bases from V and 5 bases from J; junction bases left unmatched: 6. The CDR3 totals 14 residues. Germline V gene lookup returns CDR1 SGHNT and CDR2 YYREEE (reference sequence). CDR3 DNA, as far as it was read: TGTGCCAAAGGGACTAGCGGGAGGAAAGACGAG. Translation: CAKGTSGRKDE. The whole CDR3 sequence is CAKGTSGRKDEQYF.

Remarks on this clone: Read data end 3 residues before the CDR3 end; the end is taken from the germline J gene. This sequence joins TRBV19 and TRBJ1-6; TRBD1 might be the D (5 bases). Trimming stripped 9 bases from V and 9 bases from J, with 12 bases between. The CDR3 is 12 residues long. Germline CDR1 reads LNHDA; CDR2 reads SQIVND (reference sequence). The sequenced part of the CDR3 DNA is TGTGCCAGCGCTACAGGCAGTTCACCC. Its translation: CASATGSSP. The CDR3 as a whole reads CASATGSSPLHF.

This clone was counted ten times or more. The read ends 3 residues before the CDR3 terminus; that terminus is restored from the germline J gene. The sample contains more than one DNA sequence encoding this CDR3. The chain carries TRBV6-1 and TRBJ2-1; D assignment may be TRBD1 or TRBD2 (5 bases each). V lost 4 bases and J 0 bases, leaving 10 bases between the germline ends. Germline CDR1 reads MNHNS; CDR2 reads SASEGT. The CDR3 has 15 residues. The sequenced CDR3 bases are TGTGCCAGCAGTGCCTCAGGGAGCTCCTACAATGAG. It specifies CASSASGSSYNE. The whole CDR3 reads CASSASGSSYNEQFF.

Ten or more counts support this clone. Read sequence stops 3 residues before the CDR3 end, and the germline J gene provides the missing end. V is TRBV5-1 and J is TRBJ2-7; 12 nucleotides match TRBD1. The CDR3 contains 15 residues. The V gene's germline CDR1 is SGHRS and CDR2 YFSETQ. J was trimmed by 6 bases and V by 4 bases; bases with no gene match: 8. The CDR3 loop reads CASSGGTGGAGEQYF. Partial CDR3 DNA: TGCGCCAGCAGCGGCGGGACAGGGGGCGCGGGCGAG.

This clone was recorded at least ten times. Here the CDR3 reads CASSLLDEQYF. The sequenced CDR3 bases are TGTGCCAGCAGCTTATTAGACGAG. The chain employs TRBV7-9 and TRBJ2-7; the D is unclear. The sequence runs out 3 residues before the end of the CDR3; the remainder is reconstructed from the germline J gene. Trimming removed 2 bases at V and 5 bases at J, with 4 bases between. Germline V gives CDR1 SEHNR, CDR2 FQNEAQ (reference sequence). The CDR3 contains 11 residues.

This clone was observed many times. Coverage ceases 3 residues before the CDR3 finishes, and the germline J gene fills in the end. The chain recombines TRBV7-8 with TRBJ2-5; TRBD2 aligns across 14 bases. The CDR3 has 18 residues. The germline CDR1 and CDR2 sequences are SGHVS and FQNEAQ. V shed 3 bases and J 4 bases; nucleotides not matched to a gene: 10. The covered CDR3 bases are TGTGCCAGCAGCTTCACCGGGACTAGCGGGAGTAGCGGAGAGACC. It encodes CASSFTGTSGSSGET. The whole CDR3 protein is CASSFTGTSGSSGETQYF.

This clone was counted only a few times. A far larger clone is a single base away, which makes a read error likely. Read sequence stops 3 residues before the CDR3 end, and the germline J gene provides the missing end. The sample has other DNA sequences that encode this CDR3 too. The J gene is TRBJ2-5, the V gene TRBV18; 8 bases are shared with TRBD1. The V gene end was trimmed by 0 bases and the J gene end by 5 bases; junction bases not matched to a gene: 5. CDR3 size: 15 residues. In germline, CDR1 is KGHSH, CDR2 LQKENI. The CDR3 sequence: CASSPPGTGYETQYF. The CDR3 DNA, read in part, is TGTGCCAGCTCACCACCCGGGACAGGATACGAGACC.

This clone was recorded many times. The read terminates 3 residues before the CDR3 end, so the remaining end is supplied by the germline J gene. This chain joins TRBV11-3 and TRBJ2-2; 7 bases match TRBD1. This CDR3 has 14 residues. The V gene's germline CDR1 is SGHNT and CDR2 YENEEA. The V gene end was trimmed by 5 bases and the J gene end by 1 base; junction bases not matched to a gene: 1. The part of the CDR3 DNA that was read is TGTGCCAGCAGCCACAGGGGGAACACCGGGGAG. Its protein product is CASSHRGNTGE. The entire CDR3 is CASSHRGNTGELFF.

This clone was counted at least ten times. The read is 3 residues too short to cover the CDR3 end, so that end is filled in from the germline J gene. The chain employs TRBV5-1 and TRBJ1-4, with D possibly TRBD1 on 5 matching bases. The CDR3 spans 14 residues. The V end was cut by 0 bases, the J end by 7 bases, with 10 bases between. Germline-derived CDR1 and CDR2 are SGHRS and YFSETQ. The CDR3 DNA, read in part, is TGCGCCAGCAGCTTGGAGGGGCGGGGTGAAAAA. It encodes CASSLEGRGEK. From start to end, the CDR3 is CASSLEGRGEKLFF. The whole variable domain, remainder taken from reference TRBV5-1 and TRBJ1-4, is KAGVTQTPRYLIKTRGQQVTLSCSPISGHRSVSWYQQTPGQGLQFLFEYFSETQRNKGNFPGRFSGRQFSNSRSEMNVSTLELGDSALYLCASSLEGRGEKLFFGSGTQLSVL.

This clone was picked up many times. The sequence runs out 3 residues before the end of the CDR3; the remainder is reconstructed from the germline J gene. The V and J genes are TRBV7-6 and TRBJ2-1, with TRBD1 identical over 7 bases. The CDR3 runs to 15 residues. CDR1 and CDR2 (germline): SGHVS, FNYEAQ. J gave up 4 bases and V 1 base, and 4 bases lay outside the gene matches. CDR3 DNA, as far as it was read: TGTGCCAGCAGCTTAGGACAGGGCACTTACAATGAG. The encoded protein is CASSLGQGTYNE. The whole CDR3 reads CASSLGQGTYNEQFF.